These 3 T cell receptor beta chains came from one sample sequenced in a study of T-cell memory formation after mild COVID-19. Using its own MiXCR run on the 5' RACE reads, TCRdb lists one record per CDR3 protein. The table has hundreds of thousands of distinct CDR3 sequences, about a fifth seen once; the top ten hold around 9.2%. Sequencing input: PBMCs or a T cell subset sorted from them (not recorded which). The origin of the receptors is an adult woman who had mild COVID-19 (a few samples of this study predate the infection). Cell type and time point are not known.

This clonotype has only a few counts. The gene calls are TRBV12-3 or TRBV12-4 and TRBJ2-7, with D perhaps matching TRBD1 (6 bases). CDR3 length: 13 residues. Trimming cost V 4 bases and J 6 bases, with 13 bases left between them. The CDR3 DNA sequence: TGTGCCAGCAGTTCAACAGGGATCGGCGAGCAGTACTTC. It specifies CASSSTGIGEQYF.

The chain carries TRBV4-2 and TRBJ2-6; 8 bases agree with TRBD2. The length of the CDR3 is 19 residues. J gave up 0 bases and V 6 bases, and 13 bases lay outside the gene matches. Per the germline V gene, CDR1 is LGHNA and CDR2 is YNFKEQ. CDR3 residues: CASSTSLAGRTSGANVLTF. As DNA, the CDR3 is TGTGCCAGCAGTACTTCATTAGCGGGGAGAACCTCTGGGGCCAACGTCCTGACTTTC.

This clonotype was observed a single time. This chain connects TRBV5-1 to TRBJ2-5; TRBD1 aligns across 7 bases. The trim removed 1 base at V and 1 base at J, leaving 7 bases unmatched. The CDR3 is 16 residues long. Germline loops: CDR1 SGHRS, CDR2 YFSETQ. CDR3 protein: CASSLKGAGGQETQYF. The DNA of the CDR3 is TGCGCCAGCAGCTTGAAGGGGGCAGGGGGCCAAGAGACCCAGTACTTC.